This T cell receptor beta chain was profiled in a study of beta chain features in type 1 diabetes. Study-level points and caveats: Patients' naive, central memory and Treg TCRB repertoires seemed closer to one another than those of healthy donors. TCRB CDR3 length was moderately but significantly reduced in all four CD4+ subsets of Type 1 diabetes patients.

Expressed TCRB transcripts were sequenced because the isolated RNA had all been reverse transcribed beforehand. Libraries were prepared by immunoSEQ multiplex PCR; TCRdb keeps only in-frame clonotypes and omits some of them. The data show 150,000 to 200,000 clones, almost 8% seen once. The germline V gene encodes CDR1 SNHLY and CDR2 FYNNEI. The CDR3 consists of 14 residues. Deletions cut 5 bases from V and 2 bases from J, with 13 bases between. This clone was counted a few times. The antigen is unknown. Input material: central memory CD4+ T cells from blood. The chain couples TRBV2 to TRBJ2-7; D is possibly TRBD1 (5 bases). The TCR sequence derives from a man aged 18 to 29 with type 1 diabetes. CDR3 nucleotides: TGTGCCAGCAGTTCCAGGGAAATTGCCTACGAGCAGTACTTC. As protein: CASSSREIAYEQYF.